This T cell receptor beta chain was observed in a study of patients and donors after allogeneic stem cell transplantation. TCRdb re-derived calls from the RT-PCR reads in MiXCR, one entry per CDR3 protein. The table lists about 400,000 distinct CDR3 sequences, more than 15% of them singletons. This clonotype has ten or more counts. The specimen was blood, either unsorted or a sorted T cell fraction (not recorded which). This clonotype was obtained from a human donor who was either an allogeneic HSCT recipient or a stem cell or donor lymphocyte infusion donor (not recorded which). It is not recorded whose cells these are; they may come from a transplant donor.

The CDR3 nucleotides are TGTGCCAGCAGTTTAGCAGGCGGGGGGAACACCGGGGAGCTGTTTTTT. Its protein product is CASSLAGGGNTGELFF. V gene TRBV12-3 or TRBV12-4 combines with J gene TRBJ2-2, with 7 bases matching TRBD2. The CDR3 consists of 16 residues. Trimming at V came to 0 bases and at J to 1 base, leaving 2 bases not matched to a gene.